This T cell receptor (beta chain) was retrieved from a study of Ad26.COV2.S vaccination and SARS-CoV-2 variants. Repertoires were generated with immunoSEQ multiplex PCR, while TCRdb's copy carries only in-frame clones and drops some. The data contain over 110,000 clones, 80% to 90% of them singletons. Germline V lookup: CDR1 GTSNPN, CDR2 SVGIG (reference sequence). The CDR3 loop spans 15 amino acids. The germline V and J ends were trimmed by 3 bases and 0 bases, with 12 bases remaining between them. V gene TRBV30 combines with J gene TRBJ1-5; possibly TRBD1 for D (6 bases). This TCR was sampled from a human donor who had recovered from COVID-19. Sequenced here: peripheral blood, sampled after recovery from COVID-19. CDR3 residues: CAWSGGGLSNQPQHF. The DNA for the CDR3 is TGTGCCTGGAGCGGGGGGGGGCTTAGCAATCAGCCCCAGCATTTT.